This T cell receptor (beta chain) came from a study of cytomegalovirus exposure and HLA in healthy donors. Vbeta (60) and Jbeta (13) primers were used in the PCR. Only in-frame clones appear in the TCRdb table, and some are missing; sequencing was by immunoSEQ multiplex PCR. This sample's table has about 60,000 clones. The CDR3 is 14 amino acids. Germline lookup yields CDR1 KGHSH and CDR2 LQKENI. V was clipped by 2 bases and J by 2 bases, with 10 bases between them. This sequence originates from a woman aged 18-30 years in good health and CMV-seronegative. Sequenced: PBMCs. The chain has TRBV18 and TRBJ2-7, with D possibly matching TRBD2 (6 bases). This chain's CDR3 is CASSPFGRAYEQYF. CDR3 nucleotide sequence: TGTGCCAGCTCACCATTCGGGAGAGCCTACGAGCAGTACTTC.